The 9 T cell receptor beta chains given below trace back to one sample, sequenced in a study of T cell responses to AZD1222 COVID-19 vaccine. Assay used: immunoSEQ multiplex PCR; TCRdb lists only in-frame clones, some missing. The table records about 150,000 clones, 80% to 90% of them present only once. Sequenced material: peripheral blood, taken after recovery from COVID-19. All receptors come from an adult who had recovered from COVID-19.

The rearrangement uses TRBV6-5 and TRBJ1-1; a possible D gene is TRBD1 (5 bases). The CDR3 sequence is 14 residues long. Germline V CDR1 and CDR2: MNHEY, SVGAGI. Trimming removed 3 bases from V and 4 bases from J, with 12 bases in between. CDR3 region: CASSYHAGGTEAFF. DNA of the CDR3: TGTGCCAGCAGTTATCACGCCGGGGGCACTGAAGCTTTCTTT.

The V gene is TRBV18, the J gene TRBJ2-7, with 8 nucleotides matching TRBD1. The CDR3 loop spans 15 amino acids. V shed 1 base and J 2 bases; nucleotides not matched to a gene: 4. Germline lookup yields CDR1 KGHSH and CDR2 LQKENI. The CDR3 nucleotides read TGTGCCAGCTCACCACGCCCGACAGGGGCCTACGAGCAGTACTTC. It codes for CASSPRPTGAYEQYF.

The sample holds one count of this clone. CDR3 protein: CASSPLAGGPYNEQFF. The CDR3 nucleotides are TGTGCCAGCAGCCCATTAGCGGGAGGGCCGTACAATGAGCAGTTCTTC. The rearrangement links TRBV7-9 to TRBJ2-1, with 11 bases matching TRBD2. This CDR3 region has 16 residues. CDR1 and CDR2 from the germline V gene are SEHNR and FQNEAQ (reference sequence). V dropped 5 bases and J dropped 4; count of bases not matched to a gene: 7.

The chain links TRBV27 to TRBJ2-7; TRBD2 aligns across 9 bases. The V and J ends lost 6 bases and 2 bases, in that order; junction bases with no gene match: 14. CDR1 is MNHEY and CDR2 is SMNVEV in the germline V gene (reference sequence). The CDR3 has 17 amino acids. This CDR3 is CASSQTVSGSFAYEQYF. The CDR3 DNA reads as TGTGCCAGCAGCCAAACCGTTAGCGGGAGTTTCGCCTACGAGCAGTACTTC.

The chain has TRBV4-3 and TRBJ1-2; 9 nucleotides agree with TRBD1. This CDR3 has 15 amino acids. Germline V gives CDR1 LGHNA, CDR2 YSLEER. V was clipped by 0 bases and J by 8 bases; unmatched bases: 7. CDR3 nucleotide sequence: TGCGCCAGCAGCCAAGATGGCCGGGACAGGGCAGGCTACACCTTC. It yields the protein CASSQDGRDRAGYTF.

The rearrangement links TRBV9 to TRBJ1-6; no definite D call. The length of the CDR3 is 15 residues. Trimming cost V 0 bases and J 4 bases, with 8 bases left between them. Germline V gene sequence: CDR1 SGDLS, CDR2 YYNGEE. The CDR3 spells CASSVGRVYNSPLHF. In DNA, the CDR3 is TGTGCCAGCAGCGTAGGGCGCGTGTATAATTCACCCCTCCACTTT.

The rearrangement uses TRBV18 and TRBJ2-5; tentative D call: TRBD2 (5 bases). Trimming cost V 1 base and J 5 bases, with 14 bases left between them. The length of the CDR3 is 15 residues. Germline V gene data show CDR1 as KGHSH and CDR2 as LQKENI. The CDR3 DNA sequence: TGTGCCAGCTCACCACAGACTACCCTCGGGGAGACCCAGTACTTC. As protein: CASSPQTTLGETQYF.

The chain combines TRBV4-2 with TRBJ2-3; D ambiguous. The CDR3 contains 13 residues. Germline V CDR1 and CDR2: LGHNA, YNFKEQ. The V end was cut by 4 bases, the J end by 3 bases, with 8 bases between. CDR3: CASSRPETDTQYF. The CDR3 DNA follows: TGTGCCAGCAGCCGGCCAGAAACAGATACGCAGTATTTT.

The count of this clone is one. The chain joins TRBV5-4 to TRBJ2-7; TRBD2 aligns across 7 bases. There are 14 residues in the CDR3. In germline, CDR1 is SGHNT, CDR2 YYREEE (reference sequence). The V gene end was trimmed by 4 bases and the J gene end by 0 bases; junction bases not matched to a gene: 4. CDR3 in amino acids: CASSQSGNSYEQYF. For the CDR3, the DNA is TGTGCCAGCAGCCAGAGCGGGAACTCCTACGAGCAGTACTTC.